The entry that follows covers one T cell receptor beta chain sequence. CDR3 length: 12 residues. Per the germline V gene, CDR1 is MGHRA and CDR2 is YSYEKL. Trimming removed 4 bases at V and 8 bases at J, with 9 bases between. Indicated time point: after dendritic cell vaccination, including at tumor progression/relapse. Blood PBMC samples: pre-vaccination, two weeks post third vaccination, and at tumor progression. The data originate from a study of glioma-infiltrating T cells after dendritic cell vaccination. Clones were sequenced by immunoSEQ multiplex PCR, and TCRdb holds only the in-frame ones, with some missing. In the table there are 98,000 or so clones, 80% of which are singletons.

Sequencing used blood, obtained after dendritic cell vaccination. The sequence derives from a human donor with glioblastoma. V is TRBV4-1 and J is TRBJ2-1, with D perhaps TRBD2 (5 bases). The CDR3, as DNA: TGCGCCAGCAGCCCCAGCGGCGATGAGCAGTTCTTC. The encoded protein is CASSPSGDEQFF.